A single sample gave rise to the 21 T cell receptor beta chains below, sequenced in a study of molecular identifiers for immune sequencing clone quantification. TCRdb re-analysed the PCR reads in MiXCR, keeping a single row per CDR3 protein. The table has 100,000 or so distinct CDR3 sequences, under 25% seen once. The sequenced sample consisted of naive CD8+ T cells from blood, with Jurkat cell RNA spiked in. The subset: FACS-sorted CD8+CD4-CCR7+CD45RA+ naive T cells. These receptors were taken from a human donor in good health. Some libraries in this study had Jurkat cell RNA spiked in.

Regarding this clonotype: Given a much more abundant clone one base away, this may be a read error. Since the CDR3 does not end with the conserved phenylalanine or tryptophan, this likely comes from a read error. The CDR3 bases are TGTGCCAGCAGTGAATGGGAGTCCTACACTGAAGCTTTCCTT. It translates to CASSEWESYTEAFL. The chain uses TRBV6-1 and TRBJ1-1; D gene ambiguous. V was trimmed by 2 bases and J by 3 bases, leaving 10 bases between them. Germline CDR1 and CDR2: MNHNS and SASEGT. The CDR3 is made up of 14 amino acids.

This clonotype has more than one count but fewer than ten. The chain uses TRBV27 and TRBJ2-7; 7 bases line up with TRBD1. V dropped 7 bases and J dropped 3; count of bases not matched to a gene: 3. Germline V gives CDR1 MNHEY, CDR2 SMNVEV (reference sequence). The CDR3 loop spans 12 amino acids. As DNA, the CDR3 is TGTGCCAGCATGGACAGGAACTACGAGCAGTACTTC. Its translation is CASMDRNYEQYF.

This clonotype was detected many times. V usage is TRBV18 and J usage is TRBJ2-3, with D hard to call. The germline V and J ends were trimmed by 6 bases and 4 bases, with 14 bases remaining between them. Germline CDR1 is KGHSH and CDR2 is LQKENI. This CDR3 has 14 residues. This CDR3 is CASSPSGPADTQYF. DNA of the CDR3: TGTGCCAGCTCCCCTAGTGGTCCGGCAGATACGCAGTATTTT.

The chain uses TRBV20-1 and TRBJ1-2; 7 bases match TRBD1. The ends lost 5 bases at V and 5 bases at J; junction bases unmatched: 11. The germline V gene encodes CDR1 DFQATT and CDR2 SNEGSKA (reference sequence). This CDR3 contains 14 residues. The CDR3: CSAPPGPGQYGYTF. The CDR3 DNA is TGCAGTGCTCCACCGGGACCGGGACAGTATGGCTACACCTTC.

Of note for this clonotype: A much more abundant neighbour one base away suggests this may be a read error. The V gene is TRBV19, the J gene TRBJ2-5; tentatively, D is TRBD1 or TRBD2 (5 bases each). The CDR3 is 12 residues long. The germline V gene has CDR1 LNHDA and CDR2 SQIVND (reference sequence). Written as DNA, the CDR3 is TGTGCCAGTAGTACAGGGAGTGAGACCCGGTACTTC. This codes for CASSTGSETRYF.

This clonotype has ten or more counts. V is TRBV30 and J is TRBJ2-1; the D gene is possibly TRBD2 (5 bases). Per germline, CDR1 GTSNPN and CDR2 SVGIG (reference sequence). The CDR3 sequence is 16 residues long. Trimming removed 0 bases at V and 4 bases at J, with 16 bases between. The CDR3 reads CAWSVSDLPEYNEQFF. CDR3 DNA sequence: TGTGCCTGGAGTGTGTCGGACTTACCCGAATACAATGAGCAGTTCTTC.

This clonotype came up a few times. V is TRBV27 and J is TRBJ1-1; D not resolved. Per germline, CDR1 MNHEY and CDR2 SMNVEV (reference sequence). This CDR3 is built from 16 residues. The germline V and J ends were trimmed by 1 base and 0 bases, with 12 bases remaining between them. DNA of the CDR3: TGTGCCAGCAGTTTATTGGGCGGCCCCATGAACACTGAAGCTTTCTTT. It specifies CASSLLGGPMNTEAFF.

This clonotype appeared a few times. V usage is TRBV11-2 and J usage is TRBJ2-5; 10 bases fit TRBD2. The germline V gene encodes CDR1 SGHAT and CDR2 FQNNGV. The CDR3 is 15 amino acids. Trimming removed 4 bases from V and 5 bases from J; junction bases left unmatched: 7. Here the CDR3 reads CASSWSSGRFETQYF. The CDR3, as DNA: TGTGCCAGCAGCTGGAGTAGCGGGAGGTTTGAGACCCAGTACTTC. Combining the CDR3 with reference TRBV11-2 and TRBJ2-5 gives the whole variable domain EAGVAQSPRYKIIEKRQSVAFWCNPISGHATLYWYQQILGQGPKLLIQFQNNGVVDDSQLPKDRFSAERLKGVDSTLKIQPAKLEDSAVYLCASSWSSGRFETQYFGPGTRLLVL.

This clonotype was detected many times. This rearrangement joins TRBV6-2 or TRBV6-3 to TRBJ2-2; 10 positions match TRBD2. The CDR3 totals 15 residues. Germline CDR1 is MNHEY and CDR2 is SVGEGT. The trim removed 7 bases at V and 5 bases at J, leaving 7 bases unmatched. The CDR3 DNA sequence: TGTGCCAGCAATCCTAGCGGGAGCTGGACCGGGGAGCTGTTTTTT. This gives the protein CASNPSGSWTGELFF.

Regarding this clonotype: Being one base from a much bigger clone, this may be a read error. In this CDR3 the conserved last residue, phenylalanine or tryptophan, is missing, so a read error is likely. The chain employs TRBV6-2 or TRBV6-3 and TRBJ2-1; no reliable D call. V was shortened by 0 bases and J by 7 bases, with 7 bases between the two germline ends. The CDR3 loop spans 13 amino acids. Germline values: CDR1 MNHEY, CDR2 SVGEGT. For the CDR3, the DNA is TGTGCCAGCAGTTACTCAAGGGCTAATGAGCAGTTCTCC. The encoded protein is CASSYSRANEQFS.

This chain links TRBV30 with TRBJ2-2, with 9 bases matching TRBD1. From germline, CDR1 is GTSNPN and CDR2 SVGIG (reference sequence). With V trimmed by 4 bases and J by 4 bases, 13 bases remained unmatched. The CDR3 contains 17 residues. CDR3 sequence reads: CAWTVAQGAYVTGELFF. The CDR3 DNA sequence: TGTGCCTGGACCGTGGCACAGGGGGCTTATGTCACCGGGGAGCTGTTTTTT.

This clonotype has at least ten counts. CDR3 protein: CASSYSPTGGWADTQYF. DNA of the CDR3: TGTGCCAGCAGTTACTCACCCACAGGGGGTTGGGCAGATACGCAGTATTTT. The rearrangement joins TRBV6-2 or TRBV6-3 to TRBJ2-3; 8 bases agree with TRBD1. The germline V gene has CDR1 MNHEY and CDR2 SVGEGT. The CDR3 extends over 17 amino acids. Trimming at V came to 0 bases and at J to 4 bases, leaving 9 bases not matched to a gene.

This clonotype was recorded many times. This chain joins TRBV6-6 and TRBJ2-3; TRBD2 is a possible D gene (7 bases). This CDR3 has 18 residues. Germline-derived CDR1 and CDR2 are MNHNY and SVGAGI (reference sequence). The V end was cut by 0 bases, the J end by 0 bases, with 16 bases between. DNA for the CDR3: TGTGCCAGCAGTTACTCGGGGGGGGCGGGGCTCAGCACAGATACGCAGTATTTT. Amino acids: CASSYSGGAGLSTDTQYF.

This clonotype occurred a few times. The chain links TRBV11-2 to TRBJ1-2; 7 bases fit TRBD1. V trimming: 1 base; J trimming: 4 bases; junction bases outside the gene matches: 0. The CDR3 totals 13 residues. Germline assignment: CDR1 SGHAT and CDR2 FQNNGV. CDR3 coding DNA: TGTGCCAGCAGCTTAGGGGACAGCTATGGCTACACCTTC. It is translated as CASSLGDSYGYTF. The full variable domain, in which reference TRBV11-2 and TRBJ1-2 provide the parts outside the CDR3, is EAGVAQSPRYKIIEKRQSVAFWCNPISGHATLYWYQQILGQGPKLLIQFQNNGVVDDSQLPKDRFSAERLKGVDSTLKIQPAKLEDSAVYLCASSLGDSYGYTFGSGTRLTVV.

This clonotype has only a few counts. The V and J genes are TRBV11-2 and TRBJ1-1; D perhaps matches TRBD1 (5 bases). V was trimmed by 5 bases and J by 1 base, leaving 17 bases between them. Germline assignment: CDR1 SGHAT and CDR2 FQNNGV. This CDR3 contains 16 residues. The CDR3 sequence: CASSGTFGQKNTEAFF. CDR3 nucleotides: TGTGCCAGCAGCGGGACGTTTGGGCAGAAGAACACTGAAGCTTTCTTT.

This clonotype was seen repeatedly, ten times or more. The chain carries TRBV20-1 and TRBJ2-7, with D possibly matching TRBD1 (6 bases). The V gene lost 6 bases and the J gene lost 4 bases, with 19 bases spanning the gap. Looked up from germline, CDR1 is DFQATT and CDR2 is SNEGSKA (reference sequence). The CDR3 covers 14 residues. Here the CDR3 reads CSARRTELFYEQYF. The CDR3 nucleotides are TGCAGTGCGAGAAGGACAGAACTATTTTACGAGCAGTACTTC.

This clonotype was counted many times. The gene calls are TRBV27 and TRBJ2-3, with D perhaps matching TRBD2 (5 bases). CDR1 and CDR2 (germline): MNHEY, SMNVEV (reference sequence). This CDR3 has 16 residues. Trimming took 3 bases from V and 0 from J, leaving 13 bases between them. DNA for the CDR3: TGTGCCAGCAGTTTCCAGCGGACTTCTAGCACAGATACGCAGTATTTT. Translating gives CASSFQRTSSTDTQYF.

This clonotype was recorded at least ten times. This chain connects TRBV4-3 to TRBJ2-3; D remains ambiguous. Germline V CDR1 and CDR2: LGHNA, YSLEER. The length of the CDR3 is 14 residues. The ends were cut back, 6 bases at V and 5 bases at J, with 15 bases in the middle. Written as DNA, the CDR3 is TGCGCCAGCAGTGACGAGGCGGATATAGATACGCAGTATTTT. Translated, it gives CASSDEADIDTQYF.

For this clonotype: The final CDR3 position lacks the conserved phenylalanine or tryptophan, pointing to a likely read error. This CDR3 reads CASSQELGLAGALKSTDTQYS. The CDR3 nucleotides read TGTGCCAGCAGCCAAGAGTTGGGACTAGCGGGAGCCCTAAAATCCACAGATACGCAGTATTCT. The V call is TRBV3-1, the J call TRBJ2-3; 14 bases fit TRBD2. V dropped 0 bases and J dropped 2; count of bases not matched to a gene: 13. The V gene's germline CDR1 is LGHDT and CDR2 YNNKEL (reference sequence). This CDR3 spans 21 amino acids.

This clonotype was counted at least ten times. This chain connects TRBV7-8 to TRBJ1-5; the D is unclear. Deletions cut 0 bases from V and 4 bases from J, with 10 bases between. The CDR3 sequence is 15 residues long. Germline V gene data show CDR1 as SGHVS and CDR2 as FQNEAQ. CDR3 sequence (DNA): TGTGCCAGCAGCTTAGCGCCCGATCATAATCAGCCCCAGCATTTT. Its protein is CASSLAPDHNQPQHF. Using reference TRBV7-8 and TRBJ1-5 for the parts outside the CDR3, the full variable domain is GAGVSQSPRYKVAKRGQDVALRCDPISGHVSLFWYQQALGQGPEFLTYFQNEAQLDKSGLPSDRFFAERPEGSVSTLKIQRTQQEDSAVYLCASSLAPDHNQPQHFGDGTRLSIL.

This clonotype was picked up many times. The CDR3 protein is CASSFLGGAGYEQYF. Written as DNA, the CDR3 is TGTGCCAGCAGCTTTCTGGGAGGGGCCGGCTACGAGCAGTACTTC. The chain has TRBV13 and TRBJ2-7; 7 positions match TRBD2. CDR1 is PRHDT, CDR2 FYEKMQ, per germline (reference sequence). The V and J ends lost 3 bases and 3 bases, in that order; junction bases with no gene match: 8. The CDR3 has 15 residues.